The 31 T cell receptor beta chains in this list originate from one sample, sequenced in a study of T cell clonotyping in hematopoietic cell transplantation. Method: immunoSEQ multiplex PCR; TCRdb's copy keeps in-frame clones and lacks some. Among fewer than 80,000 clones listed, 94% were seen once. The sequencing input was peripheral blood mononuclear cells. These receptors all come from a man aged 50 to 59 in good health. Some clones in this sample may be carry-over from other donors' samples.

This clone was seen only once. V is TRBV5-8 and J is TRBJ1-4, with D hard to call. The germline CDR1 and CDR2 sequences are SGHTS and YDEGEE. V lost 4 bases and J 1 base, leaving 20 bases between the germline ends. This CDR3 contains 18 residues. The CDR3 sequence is CASSPRGNLGGTNEKLFF. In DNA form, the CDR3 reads TGTGCCAGCAGCCCCAGAGGGAATCTAGGAGGAACTAATGAAAAACTGTTTTTT. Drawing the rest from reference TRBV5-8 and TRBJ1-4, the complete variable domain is EAGVTQSPTHLIKTRGQQATLRCSPISGHTSVYWYQQALGLGLQFLLWYDEGEERNRGNFPPRFSGRQFPNYSSELNVNALELEDSALYLCASSPRGNLGGTNEKLFFGSGTQLSVL.

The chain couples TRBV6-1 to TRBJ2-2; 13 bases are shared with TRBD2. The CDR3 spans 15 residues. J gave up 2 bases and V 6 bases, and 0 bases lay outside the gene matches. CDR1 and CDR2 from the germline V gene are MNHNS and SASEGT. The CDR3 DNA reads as TGTGCCAGCAGGGGACTAGCGGGAAACACCGGGGAGCTGTTTTTT. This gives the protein CASRGLAGNTGELFF.

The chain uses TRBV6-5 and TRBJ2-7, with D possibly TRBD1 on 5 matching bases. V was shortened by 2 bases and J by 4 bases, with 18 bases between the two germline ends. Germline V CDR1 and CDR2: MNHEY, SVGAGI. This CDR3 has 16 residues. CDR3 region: CASSYAIYDSAYEQYF. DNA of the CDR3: TGTGCCAGCAGTTACGCGATCTATGACAGCGCGTACGAGCAGTACTTC.

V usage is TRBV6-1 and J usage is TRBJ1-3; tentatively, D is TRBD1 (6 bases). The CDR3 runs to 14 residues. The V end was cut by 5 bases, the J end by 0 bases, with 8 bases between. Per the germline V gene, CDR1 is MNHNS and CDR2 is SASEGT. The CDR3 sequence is CASSTQGSGNTIYF. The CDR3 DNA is TGTGCCAGCAGTACACAGGGCTCTGGAAACACCATATATTTT.

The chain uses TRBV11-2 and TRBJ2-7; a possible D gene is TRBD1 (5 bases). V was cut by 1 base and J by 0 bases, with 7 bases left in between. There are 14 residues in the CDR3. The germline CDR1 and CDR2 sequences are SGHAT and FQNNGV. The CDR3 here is CASSLVQGSYEQYF. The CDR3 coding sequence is TGTGCCAGCAGCTTAGTTCAGGGCTCCTACGAGCAGTACTTC. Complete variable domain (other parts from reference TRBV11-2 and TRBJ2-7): EAGVAQSPRYKIIEKRQSVAFWCNPISGHATLYWYQQILGQGPKLLIQFQNNGVVDDSQLPKDRFSAERLKGVDSTLKIQPAKLEDSAVYLCASSLVQGSYEQYFGPGTRLTVT.

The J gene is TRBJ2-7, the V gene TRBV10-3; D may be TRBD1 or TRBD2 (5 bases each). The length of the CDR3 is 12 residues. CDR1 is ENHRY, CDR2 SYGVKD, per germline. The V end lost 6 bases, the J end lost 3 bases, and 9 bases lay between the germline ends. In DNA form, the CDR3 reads TGTGCCATCAGCGGGACGGACTACGAGCAGTACTTC. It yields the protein CAISGTDYEQYF.

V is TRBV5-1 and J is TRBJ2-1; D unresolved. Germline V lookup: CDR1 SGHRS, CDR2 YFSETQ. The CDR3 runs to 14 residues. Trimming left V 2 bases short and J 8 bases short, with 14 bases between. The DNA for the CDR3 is TGCGCCAGCAGCTTAGGACCCAAAGGTGATGAGCAGTTCTTC. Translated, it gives CASSLGPKGDEQFF.

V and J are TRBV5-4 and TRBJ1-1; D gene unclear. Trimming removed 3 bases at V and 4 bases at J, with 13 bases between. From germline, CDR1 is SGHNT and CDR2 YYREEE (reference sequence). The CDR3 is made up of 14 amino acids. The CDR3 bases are TGTGCCAGCAGCTCAGCCTTTGTGGGCACTGAAGCTTTCTTT. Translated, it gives CASSSAFVGTEAFF.

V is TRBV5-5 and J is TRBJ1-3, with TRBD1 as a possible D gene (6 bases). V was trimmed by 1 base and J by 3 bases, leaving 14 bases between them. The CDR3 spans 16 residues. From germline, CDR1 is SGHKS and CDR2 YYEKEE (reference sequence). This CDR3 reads CASSLLAGANGNTIYF. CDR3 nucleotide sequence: TGTGCCAGCAGCTTGTTGGCGGGGGCTAATGGAAACACCATATATTTT.

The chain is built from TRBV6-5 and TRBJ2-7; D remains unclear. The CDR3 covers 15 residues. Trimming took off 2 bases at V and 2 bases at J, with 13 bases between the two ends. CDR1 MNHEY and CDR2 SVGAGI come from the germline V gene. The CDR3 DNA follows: TGTGCCAGCAGTTACAATAGGGCAGACCCCTACGAGCAGTACTTC. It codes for CASSYNRADPYEQYF.

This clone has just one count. CDR3 sequence: CASSTYRVEQPQHF. CDR3 nucleotides: TGTGCCAGCAGCACTTACAGGGTGGAACAGCCCCAGCATTTT. The V and J genes are TRBV7-2 and TRBJ1-5, with D tentatively TRBD1 (6 bases). The ends were cut back, 5 bases at V and 7 bases at J, with 15 bases in the middle. Germline assignment: CDR1 SGHTA and CDR2 FQGNSA. This CDR3 has 14 residues.

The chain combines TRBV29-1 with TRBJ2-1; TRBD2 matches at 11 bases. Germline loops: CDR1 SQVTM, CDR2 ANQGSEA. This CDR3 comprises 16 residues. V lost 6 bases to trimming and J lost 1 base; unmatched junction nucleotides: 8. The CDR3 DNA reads TGCAGCGTCGCAGGGGGGACTAGCGGATCCTACAATGAGCAGTTCTTC. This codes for CSVAGGTSGSYNEQFF.

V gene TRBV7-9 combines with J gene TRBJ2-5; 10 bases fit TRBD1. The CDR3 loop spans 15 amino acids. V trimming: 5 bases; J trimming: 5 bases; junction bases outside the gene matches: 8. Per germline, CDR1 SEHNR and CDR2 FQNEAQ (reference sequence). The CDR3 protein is CASSPPDRGWETQYF. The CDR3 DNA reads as TGTGCCAGCAGCCCACCGGACAGGGGGTGGGAGACCCAGTACTTC. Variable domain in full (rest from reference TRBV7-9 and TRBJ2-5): DTGVSQNPRHKITKRGQNVTFRCDPISEHNRLYWYRQTLGQGPEFLTYFQNEAQLEKSRLLSDRFSAERPKGSFSTLEIQRTEQGDSAMYLCASSPPDRGWETQYFGPGTRLLVL.

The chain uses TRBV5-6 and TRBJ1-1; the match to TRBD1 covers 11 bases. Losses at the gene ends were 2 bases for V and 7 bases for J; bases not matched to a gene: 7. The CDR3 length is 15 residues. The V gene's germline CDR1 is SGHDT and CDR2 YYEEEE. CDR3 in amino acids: CASSLVGQGAFEAFF. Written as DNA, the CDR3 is TGTGCCAGCAGCTTAGTCGGACAGGGGGCCTTTGAAGCTTTCTTT.

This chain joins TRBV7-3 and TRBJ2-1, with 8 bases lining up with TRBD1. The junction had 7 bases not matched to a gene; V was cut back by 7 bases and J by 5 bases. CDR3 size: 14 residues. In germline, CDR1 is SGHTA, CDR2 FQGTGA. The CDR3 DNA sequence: TGTGCCAGCACAACAGGGGGGATCCACAATGAGCAGTTCTTC. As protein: CASTTGGIHNEQFF.

CDR3 nucleotide sequence: TGTGCCAGCAGTTACGAGGGGGGGAGCTCCTACGAGCAGTACTTC. This sequence encodes CASSYEGGSSYEQYF. The J gene is TRBJ2-7, the V gene TRBV6-5; D perhaps matches TRBD2 (7 bases). This CDR3 contains 15 residues. V lost 2 bases and J 0 bases, leaving 11 bases between the germline ends. CDR1 and CDR2 (germline): MNHEY, SVGAGI.

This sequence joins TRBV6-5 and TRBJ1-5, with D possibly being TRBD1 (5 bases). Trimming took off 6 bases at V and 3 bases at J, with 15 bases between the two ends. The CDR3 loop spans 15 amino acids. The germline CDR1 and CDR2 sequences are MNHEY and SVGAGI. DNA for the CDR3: TGTGCCAGCAGCCCAGGGTGGGGGGACAATCAGCCCCAGCATTTT. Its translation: CASSPGWGDNQPQHF.

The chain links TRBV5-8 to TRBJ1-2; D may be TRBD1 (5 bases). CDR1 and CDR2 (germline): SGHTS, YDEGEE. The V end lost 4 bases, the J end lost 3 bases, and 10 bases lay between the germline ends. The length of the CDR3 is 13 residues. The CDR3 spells CASSDGADYGYTF. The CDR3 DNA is TGTGCCAGCAGCGACGGGGCCGACTATGGCTACACCTTC.

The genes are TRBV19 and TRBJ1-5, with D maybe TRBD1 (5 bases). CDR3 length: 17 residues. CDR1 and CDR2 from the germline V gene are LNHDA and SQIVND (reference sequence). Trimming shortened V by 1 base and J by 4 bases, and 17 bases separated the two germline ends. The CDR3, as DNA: TGTGCCAGTAGTATAGCGGGACCCCTGGGACCAAATCAGCCCCAGCATTTT. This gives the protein CASSIAGPLGPNQPQHF.

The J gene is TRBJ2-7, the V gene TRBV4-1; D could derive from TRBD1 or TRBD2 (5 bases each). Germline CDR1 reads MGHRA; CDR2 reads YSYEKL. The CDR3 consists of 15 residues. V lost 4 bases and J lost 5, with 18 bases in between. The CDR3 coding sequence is TGCGCCAGCAGCCTCCGGGACGGAGGTTCCGACGAGCAGTACTTC. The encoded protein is CASSLRDGGSDEQYF.

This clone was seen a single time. DNA for the CDR3: TGTGCCAGCTCACCACCATCACATAACGAGCAGTACTTC. Protein sequence: CASSPPSHNEQYF. V gene TRBV18 combines with J gene TRBJ2-7; D gene ambiguous. CDR1 is KGHSH, CDR2 LQKENI, per germline. The ends were cut back, 0 bases at V and 5 bases at J, with 8 bases in the middle. CDR3 length equals 13 residues.

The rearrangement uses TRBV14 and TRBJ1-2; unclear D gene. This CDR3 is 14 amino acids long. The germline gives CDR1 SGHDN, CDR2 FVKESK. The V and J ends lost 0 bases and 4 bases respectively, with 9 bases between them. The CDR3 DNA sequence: TGTGCCAGCAGCCAAGATCGCGGCGGCTATGGCTACACCTTC. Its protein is CASSQDRGGYGYTF.

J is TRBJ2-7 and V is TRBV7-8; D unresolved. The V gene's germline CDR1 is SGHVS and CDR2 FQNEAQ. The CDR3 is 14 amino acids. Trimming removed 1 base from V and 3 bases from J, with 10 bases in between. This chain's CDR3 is CASSLVGRVYEQYF. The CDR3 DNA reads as TGTGCCAGCAGCTTAGTTGGACGGGTCTACGAGCAGTACTTC.

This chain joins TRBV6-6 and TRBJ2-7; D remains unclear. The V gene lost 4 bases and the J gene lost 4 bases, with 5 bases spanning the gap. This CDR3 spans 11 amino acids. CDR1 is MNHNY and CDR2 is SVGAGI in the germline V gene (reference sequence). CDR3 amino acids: CASSLIYEQYF. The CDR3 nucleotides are TGTGCCAGCAGTTTGATTTACGAGCAGTACTTC.

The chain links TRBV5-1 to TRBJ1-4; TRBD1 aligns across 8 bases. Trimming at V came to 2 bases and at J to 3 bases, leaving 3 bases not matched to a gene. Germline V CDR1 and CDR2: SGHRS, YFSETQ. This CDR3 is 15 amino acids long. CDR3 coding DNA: TGCGCCAGCAGCTTCGGGACAGGTGCTAATGAAAAACTGTTTTTT. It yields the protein CASSFGTGANEKLFF.

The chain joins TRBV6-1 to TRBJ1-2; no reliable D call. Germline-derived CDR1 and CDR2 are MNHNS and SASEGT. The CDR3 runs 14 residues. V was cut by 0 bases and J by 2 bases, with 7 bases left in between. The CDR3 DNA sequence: TGTGCCAGCAGTGAAGCCCCACAGAACTATGGCTACACCTTC. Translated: CASSEAPQNYGYTF.

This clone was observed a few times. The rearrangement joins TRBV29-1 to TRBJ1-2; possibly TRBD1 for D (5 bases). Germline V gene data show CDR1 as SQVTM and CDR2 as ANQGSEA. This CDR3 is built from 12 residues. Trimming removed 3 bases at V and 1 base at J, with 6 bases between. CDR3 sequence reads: CSVEGDNYGYTF. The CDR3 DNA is TGCAGCGTTGAGGGGGATAACTATGGCTACACCTTC. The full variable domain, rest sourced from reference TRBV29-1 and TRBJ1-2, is SAVISQKPSRDICQRGTSLTIQCQVDSQVTMMFWYRQQPGQSLTLIATANQGSEATYESGFVIDKFPISRPNLTFSTLTVSNMSPEDSSIYLCSVEGDNYGYTFGSGTRLTVV.

The chain's CDR3 is CASSRGADYGYTF. In nucleotides, the CDR3 is TGTGCCAGCAGCCGCGGAGCGGACTATGGCTACACCTTC. The chain recombines TRBV4-2 with TRBJ1-2; D gene uncertain. The germline V gene encodes CDR1 LGHNA and CDR2 YNFKEQ. CDR3 length: 13 amino acids. Trimming pared 4 bases from V and 3 bases from J, leaving 9 bases between.

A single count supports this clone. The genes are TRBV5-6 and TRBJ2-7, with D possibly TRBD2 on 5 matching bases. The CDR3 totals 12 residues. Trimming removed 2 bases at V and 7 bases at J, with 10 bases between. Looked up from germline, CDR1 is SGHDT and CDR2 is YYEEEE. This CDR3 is CASSFGTGEQYF. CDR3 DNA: TGTGCCAGCAGCTTCGGAACGGGGGAGCAGTACTTC.

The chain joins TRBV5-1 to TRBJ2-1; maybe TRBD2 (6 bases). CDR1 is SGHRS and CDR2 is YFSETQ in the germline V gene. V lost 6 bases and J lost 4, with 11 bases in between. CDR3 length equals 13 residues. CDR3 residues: CASKSGTYNEQFF. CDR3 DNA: TGCGCCAGCAAATCCGGGACTTACAATGAGCAGTTCTTC. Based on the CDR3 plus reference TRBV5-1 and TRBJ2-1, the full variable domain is KAGVTQTPRYLIKTRGQQVTLSCSPISGHRSVSWYQQTPGQGLQFLFEYFSETQRNKGNFPGRFSGRQFSNSRSEMNVSTLELGDSALYLCASKSGTYNEQFFGPGTRLTVL.

The CDR3 DNA reads TGTGCCAGCAGTTTTGCCCAGGGTGGTGAGACCCAGTACTTC. It is translated as CASSFAQGGETQYF. This rearrangement joins TRBV28 to TRBJ2-5, with a possible D match to TRBD1 (5 bases). The CDR3 contains 14 residues. Trimming took off 3 bases at V and 5 bases at J, with 13 bases between the two ends. CDR1 MDHEN and CDR2 SYDVKM come from the germline V gene.